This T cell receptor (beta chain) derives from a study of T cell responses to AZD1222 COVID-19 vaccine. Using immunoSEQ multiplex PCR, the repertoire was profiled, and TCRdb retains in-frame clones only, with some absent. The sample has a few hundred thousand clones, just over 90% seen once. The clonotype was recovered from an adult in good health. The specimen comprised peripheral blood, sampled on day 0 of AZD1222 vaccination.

The CDR3 sequence: CSASGLAGDYGETQYF. The CDR3 nucleotides are TGCAGCGCCTCGGGTCTAGCGGGAGATTATGGAGAGACCCAGTACTTC. This chain connects TRBV29-1 to TRBJ2-5; 10 bases are a match to TRBD2. V shed 7 bases, J shed 4 bases, and the junction held 15 bases outside the gene matches. From germline, CDR1 is SQVTM and CDR2 ANQGSEA. The CDR3 has 16 amino acids.